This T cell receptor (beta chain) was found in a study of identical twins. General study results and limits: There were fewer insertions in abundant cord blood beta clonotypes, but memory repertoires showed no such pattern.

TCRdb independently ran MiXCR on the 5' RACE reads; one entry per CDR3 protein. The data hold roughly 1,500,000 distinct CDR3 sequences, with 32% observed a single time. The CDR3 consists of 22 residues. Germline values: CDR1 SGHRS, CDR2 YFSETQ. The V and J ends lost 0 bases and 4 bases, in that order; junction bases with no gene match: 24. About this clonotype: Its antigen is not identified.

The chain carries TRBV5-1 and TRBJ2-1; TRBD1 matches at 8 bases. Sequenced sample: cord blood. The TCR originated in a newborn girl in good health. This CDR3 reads CASSLAVGRDRSTLTAYNEQFF. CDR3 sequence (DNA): TGCGCCAGCAGCTTGGCCGTTGGCCGGGACAGGAGCACCCTTACCGCTTACAATGAGCAGTTCTTC.